One sample yielded the 22 T cell receptor beta chains listed below, sequenced in a study of Graves' ophthalmopathy and Graves' hyperthyroidism. Using RNA transcripts, the TCR beta CDR3 regions were amplified. First-round RT-PCR used HTBI primers; second-round multiplex PCR followed. TCRdb reanalysed the multiplex PCR reads using MiXCR and keeps one entry per CDR3 protein. The table has a few hundred thousand distinct CDR3 sequences, about 22% seen once. Sequencing was carried out using peripheral blood. These receptors originate from a woman aged 50 to 60 with Graves' ophthalmopathy.

V usage is TRBV11-2 and J usage is TRBJ1-6; TRBD1 matches at 7 bases. CDR3 length: 15 amino acids. Per germline, CDR1 SGHAT and CDR2 FQNNGV. V lost 5 bases and J lost 7; bases outside the gene matches: 8. The CDR3 nucleotides read TGTGCCAGCAGCCCAGAGGCAGGGGGGAATTCACCCCTCCACTTT. It translates to CASSPEAGGNSPLHF. Based on the CDR3 plus reference TRBV11-2 and TRBJ1-6, the full variable domain is EAGVAQSPRYKIIEKRQSVAFWCNPISGHATLYWYQQILGQGPKLLIQFQNNGVVDDSQLPKDRFSAERLKGVDSTLKIQPAKLEDSAVYLCASSPEAGGNSPLHFGNGTRLTVT.

This clonotype came up many times. The chain employs TRBV3-1 and TRBJ2-5, with a weak D call TRBD2 (5 bases). Germline CDR1 and CDR2: LGHDT and YNNKEL (reference sequence). V lost 2 bases and J lost 0, with 10 bases in between. The CDR3 extends over 15 amino acids. The CDR3 region has the DNA TGTGCCAGCAGCCAACGGACGGGGTACCAAGAGACCCAGTACTTC. Translation: CASSQRTGYQETQYF.

The genes are TRBV28 and TRBJ2-5; D might be TRBD1 or TRBD2, each matching 5 bases. Germline values: CDR1 MDHEN, CDR2 SYDVKM. V dropped 5 bases and J dropped 5 bases, with 18 bases sitting between them. The CDR3 contains 15 residues. The CDR3 sequence is CASSLLKGTMETQYF. The CDR3 region has the DNA TGTGCCAGCAGTCTCCTGAAAGGGACGATGGAGACCCAGTACTTC.

Ten or more counts support this clonotype. The rearrangement joins TRBV9 to TRBJ2-5, with D possibly matching TRBD1 (6 bases). Germline CDR1 and CDR2: SGDLS and YYNGEE. This CDR3 spans 15 amino acids. Trimming took 0 bases from V and 2 from J, leaving 11 bases between them. This CDR3 is CASSVARGGQETQYF. The CDR3 nucleotides are TGTGCCAGCAGCGTAGCCAGGGGTGGGCAAGAGACCCAGTACTTC.

This clonotype was detected ten times or more. The chain has TRBV2 and TRBJ1-2; D gene ambiguous. V was shortened by 7 bases and J by 4 bases, with 13 bases between the two germline ends. The CDR3 loop spans 13 amino acids. CDR1 SNHLY and CDR2 FYNNEI come from the germline V gene. The CDR3 DNA sequence: TGTGCCAGCACGATACAGTTTAGCTATGGCTACACCTTC. As protein: CASTIQFSYGYTF.

The CDR3 nucleotides read TGTGCCAGCAGGTCAGCGGGGGGTTACGAGCAGTACTTC. Translation: CASRSAGGYEQYF. The V and J genes are TRBV6-1 and TRBJ2-7, with 9 bases identical to TRBD2. V lost 6 bases, J lost 4 bases, and 4 bases stayed unmatched. This CDR3 is 13 amino acids long. The germline gives CDR1 MNHNS, CDR2 SASEGT.

In its sample, this clonotype was seen many times. The chain has TRBV28 and TRBJ1-1; tentative D call: TRBD1 (5 bases). Germline CDR1 and CDR2: MDHEN and SYDVKM. The V gene lost 5 bases and the J gene lost 10 bases, with 26 bases spanning the gap. This CDR3 region has 16 residues. The CDR3 DNA reads TGTGCCAGCAGTGACGGGGGGATCCGGGTTGGAGGACGAGCTTTCTTT. Protein: CASSDGGIRVGGRAFF.

This clonotype was seen many times. The chain has TRBV28 and TRBJ1-2, with 11 bases fitting TRBD1. The CDR3 contains 16 residues. Germline V gene data show CDR1 as MDHEN and CDR2 as SYDVKM. Losses at the gene ends were 6 bases for V and 4 bases for J; bases not matched to a gene: 10. Here the CDR3 DNA reads TGTGCCAGCAGCGTCTACAGGACAGGGGGCGGCTATGGCTACACCTTC. Amino acid sequence: CASSVYRTGGGYGYTF.

This clonotype was seen many times. The V and J genes are TRBV6-1 and TRBJ2-5; TRBD2 matches 8 bases. Germline CDR1 MNHNS, CDR2 SASEGT. With 6 bases clipped from V and 2 bases from J, the junction kept 11 bases outside the gene matches. The CDR3 covers 16 residues. The CDR3 loop is CASRPQLADLQETQYF. The DNA for the CDR3 is TGTGCCAGCAGACCTCAACTAGCGGATTTACAAGAGACCCAGTACTTC.

This clonotype showed up many times. The chain recombines TRBV20-1 with TRBJ2-4; 8 nucleotides match TRBD2. The J call is uncertain, as TRBJ2-1 better fits the DNA end. Germline V lookup: CDR1 DFQATT, CDR2 SNEGSKA (reference sequence). The CDR3 is 13 residues long. The CDR3 region is CSATETGLVVQFF. Here the CDR3 DNA reads TGCAGTGCTACCGAGACGGGACTAGTGGTGCAGTTCTTC.

This clonotype has a count of ten or more. The rearrangement links TRBV12-3 or TRBV12-4 to TRBJ1-5, with no clear D. V gave up 5 bases and J gave up 4 bases, with 9 bases separating them. The CDR3 is 13 residues long. CDR3: CASSQTQNQPQHF. CDR3 nucleotides: TGTGCCAGCAGTCAGACCCAAAATCAGCCCCAGCATTTT.

This clonotype was detected many times. J is TRBJ1-2 and V is TRBV25-1; a weak D match, TRBD1 (6 bases). Germline CDR1 MGHDK, CDR2 SYGVNS. Trimming shortened V by 5 bases and J by 2 bases, and 12 bases separated the two germline ends. This CDR3 has 14 amino acids. CDR3 nucleotide sequence: TGTGCCAGCAGTATTCAGGGGCTGAACTATGGCTACACCTTC. Amino acid sequence: CASSIQGLNYGYTF.

CDR3 in amino acids: CARPRTSGKNTGELFF. The CDR3 bases are TGTGCCAGGCCCAGGACTAGCGGGAAGAACACCGGGGAGCTGTTTTTT. The V call is TRBV12-3 or TRBV12-4, the J call TRBJ2-2; 12 bases fit TRBD2. This CDR3 is 16 amino acids long. After removal of 9 bases from V and 1 base from J, the junction contained 6 bases not matched to a gene.

This clonotype was counted ten times or more. This sequence joins TRBV6-5 and TRBJ1-1; D uncertain. The germline V gene has CDR1 MNHEY and CDR2 SVGAGI. V gave up 7 bases and J gave up 3 bases, with 15 bases separating them. The CDR3 contains 14 residues. The CDR3 coding sequence is TGTGCCAGCACCCACGGGTCCGGAGACACTGAAGCTTTCTTT. Translated, it gives CASTHGSGDTEAFF.

At least ten counts were recorded for this clonotype. V and J are TRBV11-2 and TRBJ2-5, with D possibly being TRBD1 or TRBD2 (6 bases each). The CDR3 length is 17 residues. CDR1 and CDR2 (germline): SGHAT, FQNNGV. V was clipped by 7 bases and J by 2 bases, with 23 bases between them. The CDR3 sequence: CASTLSGALTLQETQYF. In DNA, the CDR3 is TGTGCCAGCACCCTTTCGGGGGCATTAACCTTACAAGAGACCCAGTACTTC.

Many counts were recorded for this clonotype. This sequence joins TRBV9 and TRBJ2-5; perhaps TRBD2 as D (5 bases). The CDR3 is made up of 14 amino acids. With 0 bases removed from V and 4 bases from J, the gap between germline ends came to 10 bases. The germline V gene has CDR1 SGDLS and CDR2 YYNGEE. CDR3 protein: CASSVGRGGETQYF. The CDR3 DNA sequence: TGTGCCAGCAGCGTAGGACGGGGTGGAGAGACCCAGTACTTC.

This clonotype was recorded at least ten times. J is TRBJ1-6 and V is TRBV6-1; tentative D call: TRBD1 (6 bases). The CDR3 contains 14 residues. Trimming cost V 5 bases and J 5 bases, with 10 bases left between them. From germline, CDR1 is MNHNS and CDR2 SASEGT. Written as DNA, the CDR3 is TGTGCCAGCAGTAGAACAGGGAATAATTCACCCCTCCACTTT. Translated, it gives CASSRTGNNSPLHF.

This clonotype was observed at least ten times. The chain is built from TRBV7-2 and TRBJ2-7; 7 nucleotides align to TRBD1. This CDR3 comprises 19 residues. J lost 2 bases, V lost 0 bases, and 16 bases had no gene match. From germline, CDR1 is SGHTA and CDR2 FQGNSA. This CDR3 is CASSLALILLTDRTYEQYF. CDR3 bases: TGTGCCAGCAGCTTAGCGCTCATTCTGTTAACGGACAGGACCTACGAGCAGTACTTC.

This clonotype was picked up many times. The chain is built from TRBV29-1 and TRBJ1-1, with 8 bases aligning to TRBD1. Germline assignment: CDR1 SQVTM and CDR2 ANQGSEA. Unmatched junction bases numbered 3, after V lost 4 bases and J lost 5 bases. The CDR3 has 12 amino acids. The CDR3 DNA reads TGCAGCGTTGTCAGGGGGCCAACTGAAGCTTTCTTT. It yields the protein CSVVRGPTEAFF.

This clonotype was recorded at least ten times. The V and J genes are TRBV27 and TRBJ2-7; D is ambiguous. Trimming cost V 6 bases and J 0 bases, with 12 bases left between them. The germline V gene has CDR1 MNHEY and CDR2 SMNVEV (reference sequence). The CDR3 has 14 residues. CDR3 nucleotides: TGTGCCAGCAGCAATAGCTGGAGCTCCTACGAGCAGTACTTC. It encodes CASSNSWSSYEQYF.

This clonotype showed up many times. The V gene is TRBV20-1, the J gene TRBJ2-7; no definite D call. The V end lost 0 bases, the J end lost 2 bases, and 11 bases lay between the germline ends. The CDR3 loop spans 14 amino acids. Germline V gives CDR1 DFQATT, CDR2 SNEGSKA (reference sequence). CDR3 DNA: TGCAGTGCTAGAGATTTTACCGGACCCTACGAGCAGTACTTC. It specifies CSARDFTGPYEQYF.

This clonotype was recorded at least ten times. This rearrangement joins TRBV27 to TRBJ2-7; tentatively, D is TRBD2 (7 bases). Germline V gene lookup returns CDR1 MNHEY and CDR2 SMNVEV (reference sequence). The germline V and J ends were trimmed by 4 bases and 3 bases, with 13 bases remaining between them. This CDR3 has 14 residues. In DNA form, the CDR3 reads TGTGCCAGCAGTTGGGGGGGACAAGACTACGAGCAGTACTTC. It is translated as CASSWGGQDYEQYF.